Sequencing of this TCR beta chain was carried out in a study of T cells in Graves' hyperthyroidism and ophthalmopathy. Study results and limitations: Ophthalmopathy prediction by the model preceded onset by a median approximately six months.

What was amplified from RNA transcripts were TCR beta CDR3 regions. First-round RT-PCR of the TCR CDR3 relied on the HTBI primer set. TCRdb processed the multiplex PCR reads anew with MiXCR; each CDR3 protein has one entry. The sample comprises about half a million distinct CDR3 sequences, 15% to 20% of which are singletons, and about 29% rests with the top ten. Diagnosis rested on symptoms, serum thyroxine and TRAb, thyroid ultrasound, and orbital computed tomography. This clonotype was found many times. No antigen is known for it. CDR3 length: 12 amino acids. V lost 4 bases and J 7 bases, leaving 9 bases between the germline ends. Germline CDR1 reads KGHDR; CDR2 reads SFDVKD.

The source is a woman aged 25 to 39 with Graves' ophthalmopathy. The chain carries TRBV24-1 and TRBJ1-1; D is possibly TRBD1 (5 bases). Material for sequencing was blood. CDR3 sequence: CATSDPGGEAFF. The CDR3 DNA reads TGTGCCACCAGTGACCCGGGGGGTGAAGCTTTCTTT.